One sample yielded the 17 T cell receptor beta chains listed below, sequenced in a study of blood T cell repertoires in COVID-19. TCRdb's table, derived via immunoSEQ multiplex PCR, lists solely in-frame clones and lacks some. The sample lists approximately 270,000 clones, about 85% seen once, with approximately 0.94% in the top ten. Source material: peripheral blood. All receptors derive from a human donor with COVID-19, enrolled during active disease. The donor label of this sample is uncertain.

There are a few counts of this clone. The CDR3 DNA is TGTGCCACTCTCACAGGTTTGGCGTCCAGGTCACCCCTCCACTTT. Encoded protein: CATLTGLASRSPLHF. This sequence joins TRBV10-3 and TRBJ1-6, with D tentatively TRBD1 (5 bases). Germline CDR1 and CDR2: ENHRY and SYGVKD. V lost 10 bases, J lost 10 bases, and 23 bases lay in between. The CDR3 contains 15 residues.

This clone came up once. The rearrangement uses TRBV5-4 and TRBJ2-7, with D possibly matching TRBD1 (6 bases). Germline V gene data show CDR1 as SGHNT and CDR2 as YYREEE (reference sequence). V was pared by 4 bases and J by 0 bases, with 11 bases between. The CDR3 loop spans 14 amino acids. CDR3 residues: CASSKDRSSYEQYF. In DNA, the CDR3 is TGTGCCAGCAGCAAGGACAGAAGCTCCTACGAGCAGTACTTC.

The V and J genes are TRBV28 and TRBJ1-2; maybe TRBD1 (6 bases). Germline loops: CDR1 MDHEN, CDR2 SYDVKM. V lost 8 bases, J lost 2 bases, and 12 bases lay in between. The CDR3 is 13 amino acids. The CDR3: CASEAGANYGYTF. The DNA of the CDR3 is TGTGCCAGCGAGGCAGGGGCGAACTATGGCTACACCTTC.

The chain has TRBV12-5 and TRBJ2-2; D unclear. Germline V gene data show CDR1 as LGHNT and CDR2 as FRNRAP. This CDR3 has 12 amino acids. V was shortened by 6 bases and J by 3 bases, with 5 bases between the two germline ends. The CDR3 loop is CASGVYTGELFF. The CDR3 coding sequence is TGTGCTAGTGGCGTCTACACCGGGGAGCTGTTTTTT. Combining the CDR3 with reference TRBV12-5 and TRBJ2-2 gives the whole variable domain DARVTQTPRHKVTEMGQEVTMRCQPILGHNTVFWYRQTMMQGLELLAYFRNRAPLDDSGMPKDRFSAEMPDATLATLKIQPSEPRDSAVYFCASGVYTGELFFGEGSRLTVL.

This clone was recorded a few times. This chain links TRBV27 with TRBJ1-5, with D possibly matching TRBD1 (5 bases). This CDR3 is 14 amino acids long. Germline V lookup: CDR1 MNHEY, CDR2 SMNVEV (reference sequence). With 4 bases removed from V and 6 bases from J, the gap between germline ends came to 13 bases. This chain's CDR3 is CASSSGLAGQPQHF. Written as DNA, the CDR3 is TGTGCCAGCAGTTCGGGACTGGCGGGTCAGCCCCAGCATTTT.

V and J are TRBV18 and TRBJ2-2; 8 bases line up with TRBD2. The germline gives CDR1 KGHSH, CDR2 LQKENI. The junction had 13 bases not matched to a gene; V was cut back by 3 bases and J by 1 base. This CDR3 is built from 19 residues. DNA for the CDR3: TGTGCCAGCTCACCCCGGGTAGCGGGATTTTCACTGAACACCGGGGAGCTGTTTTTT. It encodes CASSPRVAGFSLNTGELFF.

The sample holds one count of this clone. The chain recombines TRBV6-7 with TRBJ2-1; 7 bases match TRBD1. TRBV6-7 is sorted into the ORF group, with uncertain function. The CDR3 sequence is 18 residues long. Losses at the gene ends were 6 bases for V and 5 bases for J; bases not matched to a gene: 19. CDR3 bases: TGTGCCAGCAGACCCCTAGTCGCCAGGGGACAGCGGAACAATGAGCAGTTCTTC. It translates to CASRPLVARGQRNNEQFF.

The CDR3 protein is CASSLHGENQPQHF. The CDR3 bases are TGTGCCAGCAGCTTGCATGGGGAGAATCAGCCCCAGCATTTT. The rearrangement links TRBV7-2 to TRBJ1-5; D not resolved. There are 14 residues in the CDR3. Trimming left V 3 bases short and J 4 bases short, with 10 bases between. Germline V CDR1 and CDR2: SGHTA, FQGNSA.

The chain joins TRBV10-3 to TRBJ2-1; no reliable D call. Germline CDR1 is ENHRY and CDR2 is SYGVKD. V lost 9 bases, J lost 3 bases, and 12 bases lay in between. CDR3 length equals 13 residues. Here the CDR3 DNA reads TGTGCCATTATGACTGGCGACTACAATGAGCAGTTCTTC. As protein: CAIMTGDYNEQFF.

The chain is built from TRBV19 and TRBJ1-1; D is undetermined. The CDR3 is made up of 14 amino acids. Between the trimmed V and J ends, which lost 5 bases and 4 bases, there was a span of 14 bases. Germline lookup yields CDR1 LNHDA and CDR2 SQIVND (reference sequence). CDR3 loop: CASSAGGPGTEAFF. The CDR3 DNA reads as TGTGCCAGTAGTGCGGGAGGTCCGGGCACTGAAGCTTTCTTT.

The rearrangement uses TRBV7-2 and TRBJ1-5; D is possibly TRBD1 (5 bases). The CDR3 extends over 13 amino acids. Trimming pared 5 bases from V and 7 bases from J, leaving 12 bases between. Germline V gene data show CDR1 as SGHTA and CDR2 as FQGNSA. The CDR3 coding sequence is TGTGCCAGCAGCCCGTCCGGGGGACAGCCCCAGCATTTT. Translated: CASSPSGGQPQHF.

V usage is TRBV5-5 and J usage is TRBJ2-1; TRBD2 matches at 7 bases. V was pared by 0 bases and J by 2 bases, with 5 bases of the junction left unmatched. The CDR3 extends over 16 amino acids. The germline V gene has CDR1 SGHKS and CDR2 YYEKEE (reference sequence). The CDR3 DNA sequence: TGTGCCAGCAGCTTGGATCTAGCGGACCCCTACAATGAGCAGTTCTTC. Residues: CASSLDLADPYNEQFF.

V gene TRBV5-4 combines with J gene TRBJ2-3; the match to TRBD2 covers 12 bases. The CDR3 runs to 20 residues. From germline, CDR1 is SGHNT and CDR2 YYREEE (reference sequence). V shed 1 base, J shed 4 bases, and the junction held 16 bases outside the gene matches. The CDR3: CASSLKRLAGVPGAADTQYF. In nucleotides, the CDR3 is TGTGCCAGCAGCTTGAAACGACTAGCGGGAGTCCCGGGGGCCGCAGATACGCAGTATTTT. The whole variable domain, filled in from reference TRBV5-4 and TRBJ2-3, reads ETGVTQSPTHLIKTRGQQVTLRCSSQSGHNTVSWYQQALGQGPQFIFQYYREEENGRGNFPPRFSGLQFPNYSSELNVNALELDDSALYLCASSLKRLAGVPGAADTQYFGPGTRLTVL.

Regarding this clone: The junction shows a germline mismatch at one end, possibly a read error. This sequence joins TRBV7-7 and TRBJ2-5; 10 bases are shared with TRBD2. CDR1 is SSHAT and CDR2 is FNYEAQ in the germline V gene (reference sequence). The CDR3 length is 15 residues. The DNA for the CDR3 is TGTGCTAGCAGCTTAGCGGGGGGACAGCAAGAGACCCAGTACTTC. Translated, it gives CASSLAGGQQETQYF.

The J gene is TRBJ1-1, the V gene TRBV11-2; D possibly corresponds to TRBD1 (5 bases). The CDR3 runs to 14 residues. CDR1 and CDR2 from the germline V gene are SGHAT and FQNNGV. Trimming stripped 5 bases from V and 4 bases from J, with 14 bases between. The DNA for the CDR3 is TGTGCCAGCAGCCCTTCGCGGGGGAGCACTGAAGCTTTCTTT. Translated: CASSPSRGSTEAFF. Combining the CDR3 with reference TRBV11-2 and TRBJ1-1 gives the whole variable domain EAGVAQSPRYKIIEKRQSVAFWCNPISGHATLYWYQQILGQGPKLLIQFQNNGVVDDSQLPKDRFSAERLKGVDSTLKIQPAKLEDSAVYLCASSPSRGSTEAFFGQGTRLTVV.

The CDR3 DNA sequence: TGTGCCAGCAGCTTGGAATCAGGGAACGAGCAGTACTTC. Translated, it gives CASSLESGNEQYF. This sequence joins TRBV7-2 and TRBJ2-7; TRBD1 is a possible D gene (5 bases). V dropped 3 bases and J dropped 5 bases, with 11 bases sitting between them. The CDR3 spans 13 residues. In germline, CDR1 is SGHTA, CDR2 FQGNSA.

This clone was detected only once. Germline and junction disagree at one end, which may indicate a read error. In DNA, the CDR3 is TGTGCCAGCAGGTTAGGGGGGGACTATGCGGATTTT. This gives the protein CASRLGGDYADF. The chain has TRBV7-9 and TRBJ2-3, with D possibly TRBD2 on 7 matching bases. Germline assignment: CDR1 SEHNR and CDR2 FQNEAQ (reference sequence). The CDR3 consists of 12 residues.